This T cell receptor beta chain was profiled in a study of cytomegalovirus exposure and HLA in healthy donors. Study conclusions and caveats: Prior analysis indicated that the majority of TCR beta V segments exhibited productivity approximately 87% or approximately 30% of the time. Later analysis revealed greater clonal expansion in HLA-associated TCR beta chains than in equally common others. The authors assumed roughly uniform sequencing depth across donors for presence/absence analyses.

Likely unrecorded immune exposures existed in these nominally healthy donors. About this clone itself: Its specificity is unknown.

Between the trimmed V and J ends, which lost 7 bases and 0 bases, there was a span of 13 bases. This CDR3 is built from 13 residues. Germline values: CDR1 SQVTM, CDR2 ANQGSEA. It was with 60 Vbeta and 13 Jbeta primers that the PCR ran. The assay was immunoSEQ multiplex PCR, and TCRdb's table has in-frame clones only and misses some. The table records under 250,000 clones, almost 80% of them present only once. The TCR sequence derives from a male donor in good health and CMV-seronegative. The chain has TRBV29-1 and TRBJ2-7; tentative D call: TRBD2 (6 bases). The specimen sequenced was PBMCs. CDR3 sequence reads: CSAQEGPSYEQYF. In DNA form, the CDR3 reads TGCAGCGCCCAGGAGGGCCCCTCCTACGAGCAGTACTTC.